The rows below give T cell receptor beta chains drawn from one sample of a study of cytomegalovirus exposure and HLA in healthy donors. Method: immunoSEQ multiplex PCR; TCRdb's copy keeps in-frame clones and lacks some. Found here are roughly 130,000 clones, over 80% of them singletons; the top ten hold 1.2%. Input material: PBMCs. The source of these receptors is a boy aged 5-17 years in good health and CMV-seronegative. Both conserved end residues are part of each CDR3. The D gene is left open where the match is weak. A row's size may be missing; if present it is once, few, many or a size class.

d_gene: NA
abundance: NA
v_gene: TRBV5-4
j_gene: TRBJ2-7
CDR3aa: CASSSLDSYSSYEQYF
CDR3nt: TGTGCCAGCAGCTCTTTAGACAGCTATTCCTCCTACGAGCAGTACTTC

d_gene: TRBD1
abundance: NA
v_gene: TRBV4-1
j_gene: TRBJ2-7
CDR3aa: CASSRTGNLWEQYF
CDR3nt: TGCGCCAGCAGCAGGACAGGGAATCTGTGGGAGCAGTACTTC

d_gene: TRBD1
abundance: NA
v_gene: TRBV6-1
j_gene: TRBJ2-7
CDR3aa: CASSGRGGDRAAYEQYF
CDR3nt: TGTGCCAGCAGTGGACGCGGAGGTGACAGGGCCGCCTACGAGCAGTACTTC

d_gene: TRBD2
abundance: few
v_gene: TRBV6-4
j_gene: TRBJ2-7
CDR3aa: CASSEASGRGEQYF
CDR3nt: TGTGCCAGCAGTGAGGCTAGCGGGAGGGGGGAGCAGTACTTC

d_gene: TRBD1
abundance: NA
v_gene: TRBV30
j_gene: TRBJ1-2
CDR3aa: CAWWDSLGLNYGYTF
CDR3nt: TGTGCCTGGTGGGACAGCCTTGGACTCAACTATGGCTACACCTTC

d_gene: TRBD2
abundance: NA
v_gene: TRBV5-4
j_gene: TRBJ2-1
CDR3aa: CASSLNGGLAGIDEQFF
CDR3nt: TGTGCCAGCAGCTTGAATGGCGGGCTAGCGGGAATTGATGAGCAGTTCTTC

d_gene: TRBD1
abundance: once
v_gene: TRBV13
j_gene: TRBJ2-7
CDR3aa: CASSLGSERGREQYF
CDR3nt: TGTGCCAGCAGCTTAGGCTCTGAGAGGGGGCGAGAGCAGTACTTC

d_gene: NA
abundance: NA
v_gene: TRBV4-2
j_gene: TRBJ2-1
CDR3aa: CASSQDPSRNEQFF
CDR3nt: TGTGCCAGCAGCCAAGACCCCTCTCGTAATGAGCAGTTCTTC

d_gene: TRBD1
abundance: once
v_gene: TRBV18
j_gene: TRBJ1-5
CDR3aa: CASSPTDRDSNQPQHF
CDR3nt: TGTGCCAGCTCACCAACTGACAGGGACAGCAATCAGCCCCAGCATTTT

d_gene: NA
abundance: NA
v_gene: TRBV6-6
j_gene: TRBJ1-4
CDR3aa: CASSSSDRFNEKLFF
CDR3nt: TGTGCCAGCAGTTCATCGGACAGATTCAATGAAAAACTGTTTTTT

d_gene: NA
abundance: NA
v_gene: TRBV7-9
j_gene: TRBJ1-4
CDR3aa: CASSLFGPRGTNEKLFF
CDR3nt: TGTGCCAGCAGCTTATTCGGCCCGCGGGGGACTAATGAAAAACTGTTTTTT

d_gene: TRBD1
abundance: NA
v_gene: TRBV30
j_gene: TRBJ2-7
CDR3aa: CAWSRGGTGGHEQYF
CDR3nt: TGTGCCTGGAGTCGAGGGGGGACAGGGGGTCACGAGCAGTACTTC

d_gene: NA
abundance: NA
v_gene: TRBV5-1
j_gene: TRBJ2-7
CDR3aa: CASSIGQRMGYEQYF
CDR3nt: TGCGCCAGCAGCATTGGACAGAGAATGGGCTACGAGCAGTACTTC

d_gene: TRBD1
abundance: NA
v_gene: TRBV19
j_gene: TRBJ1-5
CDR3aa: CASSIHNTGGDNQPQHF
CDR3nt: TGTGCCAGTAGTATCCACAACACAGGGGGTGACAATCAGCCCCAGCATTTT

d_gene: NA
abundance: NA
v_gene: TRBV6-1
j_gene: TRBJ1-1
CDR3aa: CASSEAKAQNTEAFF
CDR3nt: TGTGCCAGCAGTGAAGCAAAAGCCCAGAACACTGAAGCTTTCTTT

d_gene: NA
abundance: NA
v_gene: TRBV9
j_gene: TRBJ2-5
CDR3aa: CASSPQDNQETQYF
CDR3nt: TGTGCCAGCAGCCCGCAGGACAATCAAGAGACCCAGTACTTC

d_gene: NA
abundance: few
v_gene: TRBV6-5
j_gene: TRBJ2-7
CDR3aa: CASSPGQIPYEQYF
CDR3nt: TGTGCCAGCAGCCCCGGACAGATACCCTACGAGCAGTACTTC

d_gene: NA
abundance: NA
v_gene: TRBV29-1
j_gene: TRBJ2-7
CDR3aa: CSVEGNPYEQYF
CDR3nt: TGCAGCGTCGAGGGTAATCCCTACGAGCAGTACTTC

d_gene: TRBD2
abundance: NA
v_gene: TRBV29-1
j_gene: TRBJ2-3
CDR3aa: CSVEGGTSGSADTQYF
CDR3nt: TGCAGCGTTGAAGGTGGGACTAGCGGTAGCGCAGATACGCAGTATTTT

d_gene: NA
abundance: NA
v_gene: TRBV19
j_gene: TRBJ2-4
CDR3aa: CASSPLTSTGLHIQYF
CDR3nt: TGTGCCAGTAGTCCCCTCACTAGCACTGGGTTGCACATTCAGTACTTC

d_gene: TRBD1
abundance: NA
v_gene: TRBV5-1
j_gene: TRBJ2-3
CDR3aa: CASSLGDRGSTDTQYF
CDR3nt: TGCGCCAGCAGCTTGGGGGACAGGGGTTCCACAGATACGCAGTATTTT

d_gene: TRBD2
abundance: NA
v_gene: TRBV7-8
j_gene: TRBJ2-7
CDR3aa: CASSPFTSGGHEQYF
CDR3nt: TGTGCCAGCAGCCCTTTTACTAGCGGGGGCCACGAGCAGTACTTC

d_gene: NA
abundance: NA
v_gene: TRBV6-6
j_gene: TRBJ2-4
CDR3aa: CASSYVDRGKNIQYF
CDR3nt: TGTGCCAGCAGTTACGTGGACAGAGGGAAAAACATTCAGTACTTC

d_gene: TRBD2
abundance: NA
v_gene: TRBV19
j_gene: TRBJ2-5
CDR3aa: CASSIDLPAGGGETQYF
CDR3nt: TGTGCCAGTAGTATAGATCTCCCAGCGGGAGGTGGGGAGACCCAGTACTTC

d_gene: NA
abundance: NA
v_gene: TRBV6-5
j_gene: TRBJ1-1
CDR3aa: CASSRGTSGTEAFF
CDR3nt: TGTGCCAGCAGTCGAGGTACCTCGGGCACTGAAGCTTTCTTT

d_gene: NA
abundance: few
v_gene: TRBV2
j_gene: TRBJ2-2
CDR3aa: CASTPPNTGELFF
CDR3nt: TGTGCCAGCACCCCTCCGAACACCGGGGAGCTGTTTTTT

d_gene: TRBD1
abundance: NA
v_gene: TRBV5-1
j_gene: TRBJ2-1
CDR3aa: CASSFAVGQEQFF
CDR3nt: TGCGCCAGCAGCTTTGCCGTGGGACAGGAGCAGTTCTTC

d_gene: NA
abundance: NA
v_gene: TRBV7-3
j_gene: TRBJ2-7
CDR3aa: CASSFGQGSEQYF
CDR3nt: TGTGCCAGCAGCTTCGGTCAGGGCTCCGAGCAGTACTTC

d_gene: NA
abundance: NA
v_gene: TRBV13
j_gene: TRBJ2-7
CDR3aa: CASSHGEGYEQYF
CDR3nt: TGTGCCAGCAGCCACGGTGAGGGCTACGAGCAGTACTTC

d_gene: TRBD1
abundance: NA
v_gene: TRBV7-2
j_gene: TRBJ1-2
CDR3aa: CASSSGQGDYGYTF
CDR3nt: TGTGCCAGCAGCTCGGGACAGGGGGACTATGGCTACACCTTC

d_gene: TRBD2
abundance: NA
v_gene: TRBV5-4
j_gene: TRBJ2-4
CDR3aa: CASSLGTGGAKNIQYF
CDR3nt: TGTGCCAGCAGCTTGGGGACGGGGGGAGCCAAAAACATTCAGTACTTC

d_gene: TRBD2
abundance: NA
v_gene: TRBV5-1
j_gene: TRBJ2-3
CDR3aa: CASRKSGRYDTQYF
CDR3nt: TGCGCCAGCAGGAAAAGCGGGAGGTACGATACGCAGTATTTT

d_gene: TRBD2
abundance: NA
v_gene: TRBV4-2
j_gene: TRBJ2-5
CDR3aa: CASSQVGAGGGQETQYF
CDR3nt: TGTGCCAGCAGCCAAGTGGGAGCGGGAGGGGGACAAGAGACCCAGTACTTC

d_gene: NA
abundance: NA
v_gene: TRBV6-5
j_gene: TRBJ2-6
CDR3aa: CASREPSGANVLTF
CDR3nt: TGTGCCAGCAGAGAGCCTTCGGGGGCCAACGTCCTGACTTTC

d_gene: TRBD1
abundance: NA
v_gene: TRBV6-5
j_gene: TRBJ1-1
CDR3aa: CASSRQGNTEAFF
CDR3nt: TGTGCCAGCAGTCGACAGGGAAACACTGAAGCTTTCTTT

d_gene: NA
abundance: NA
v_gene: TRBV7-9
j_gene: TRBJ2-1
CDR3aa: CASSVGARNEQFF
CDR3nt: TGTGCCAGCAGCGTAGGGGCCCGTAATGAGCAGTTCTTC

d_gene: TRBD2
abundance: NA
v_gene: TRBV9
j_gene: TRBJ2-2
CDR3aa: CASSSTSGTDGELFF
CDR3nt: TGTGCCAGCAGCTCGACTAGCGGGACGGACGGGGAGCTGTTTTTT

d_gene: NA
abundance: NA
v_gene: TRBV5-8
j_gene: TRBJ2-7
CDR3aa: CASSPPRDEQYF
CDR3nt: TGTGCCAGCAGCCCTCCAAGAGACGAGCAGTACTTC

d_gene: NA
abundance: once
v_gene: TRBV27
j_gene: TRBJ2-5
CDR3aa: CASSSTGYGETQYF
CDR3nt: TGTGCCAGCAGCTCGACGGGGTACGGAGAGACCCAGTACTTC